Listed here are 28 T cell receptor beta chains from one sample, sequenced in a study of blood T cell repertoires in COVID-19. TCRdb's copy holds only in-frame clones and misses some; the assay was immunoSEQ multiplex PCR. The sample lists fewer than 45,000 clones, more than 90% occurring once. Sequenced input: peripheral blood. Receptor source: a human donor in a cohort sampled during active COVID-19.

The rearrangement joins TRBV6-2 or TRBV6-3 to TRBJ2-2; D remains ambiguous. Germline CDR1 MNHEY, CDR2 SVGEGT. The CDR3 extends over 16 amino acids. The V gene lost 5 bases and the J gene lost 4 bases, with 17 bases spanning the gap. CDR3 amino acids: CASSKYQASTTGELFF. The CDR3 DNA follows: TGTGCCAGCAGTAAATATCAGGCCAGTACCACCGGGGAGCTGTTTTTT.

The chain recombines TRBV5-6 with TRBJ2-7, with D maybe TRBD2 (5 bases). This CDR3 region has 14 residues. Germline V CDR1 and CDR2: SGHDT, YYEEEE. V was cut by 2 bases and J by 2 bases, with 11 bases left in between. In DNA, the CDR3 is TGTGCCAGCAGCTTAGAGCGGACCCCCTACGAGCAGTACTTC. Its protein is CASSLERTPYEQYF.

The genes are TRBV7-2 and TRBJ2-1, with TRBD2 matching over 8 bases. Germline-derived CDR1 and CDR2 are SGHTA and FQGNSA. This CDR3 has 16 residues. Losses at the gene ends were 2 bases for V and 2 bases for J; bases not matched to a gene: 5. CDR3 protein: CASSLSPGGPYNEQFF. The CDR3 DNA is TGTGCCAGCAGCTTATCCCCGGGAGGGCCCTACAATGAGCAGTTCTTC.

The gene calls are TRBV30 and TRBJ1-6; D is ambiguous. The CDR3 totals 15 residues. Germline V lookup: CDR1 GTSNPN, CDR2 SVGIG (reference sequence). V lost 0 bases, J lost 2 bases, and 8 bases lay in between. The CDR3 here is CAWSVAGAYNSPLHF. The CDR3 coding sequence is TGTGCCTGGAGTGTAGCGGGCGCCTATAATTCACCCCTCCACTTT.

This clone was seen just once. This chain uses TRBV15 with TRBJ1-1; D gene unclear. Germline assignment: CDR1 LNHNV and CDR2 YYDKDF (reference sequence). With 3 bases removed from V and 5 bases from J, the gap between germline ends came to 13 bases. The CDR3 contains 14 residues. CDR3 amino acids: CATSSFGIETEAFF. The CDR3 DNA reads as TGTGCCACCAGCAGTTTCGGGATCGAGACTGAAGCTTTCTTT.

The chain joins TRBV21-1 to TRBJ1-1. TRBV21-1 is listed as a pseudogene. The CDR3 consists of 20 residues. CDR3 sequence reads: CASSRRDLRAKKRCSTEAFF. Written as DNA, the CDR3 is TGTGCCAGCAGCAGGCGGGACCTTAGGGCTAAAAAAAGGTGTAGCACTGAAGCTTTCTTT.

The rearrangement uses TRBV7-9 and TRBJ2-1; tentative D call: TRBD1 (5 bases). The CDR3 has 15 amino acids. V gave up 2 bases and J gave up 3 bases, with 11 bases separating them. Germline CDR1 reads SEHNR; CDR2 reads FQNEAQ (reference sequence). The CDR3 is CASSLKDSIYNEQFF. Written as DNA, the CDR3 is TGTGCCAGCAGCTTAAAAGACAGTATCTACAATGAGCAGTTCTTC.

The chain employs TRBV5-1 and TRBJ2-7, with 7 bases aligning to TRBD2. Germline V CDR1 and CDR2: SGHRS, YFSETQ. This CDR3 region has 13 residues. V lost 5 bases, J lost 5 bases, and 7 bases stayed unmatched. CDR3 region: CASRSGTKHEQYF. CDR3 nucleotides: TGCGCCAGCAGGTCCGGGACTAAACACGAGCAGTACTTC. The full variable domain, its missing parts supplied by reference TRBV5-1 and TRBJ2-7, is KAGVTQTPRYLIKTRGQQVTLSCSPISGHRSVSWYQQTPGQGLQFLFEYFSETQRNKGNFPGRFSGRQFSNSRSEMNVSTLELGDSALYLCASRSGTKHEQYFGPGTRLTVT.

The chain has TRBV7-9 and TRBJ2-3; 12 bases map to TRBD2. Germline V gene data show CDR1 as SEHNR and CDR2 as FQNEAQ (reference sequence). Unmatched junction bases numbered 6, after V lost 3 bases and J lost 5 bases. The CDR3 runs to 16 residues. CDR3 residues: CASSLTSGSGVDTQYF. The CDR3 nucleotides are TGTGCCAGCAGCTTGACTAGCGGGAGCGGAGTAGATACGCAGTATTTT.

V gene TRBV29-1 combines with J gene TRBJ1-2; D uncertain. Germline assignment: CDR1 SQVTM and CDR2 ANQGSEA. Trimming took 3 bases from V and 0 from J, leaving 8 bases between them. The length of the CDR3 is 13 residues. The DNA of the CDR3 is TGCAGCGTTGATCAGGCTACTAACTATGGCTACACCTTC. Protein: CSVDQATNYGYTF.

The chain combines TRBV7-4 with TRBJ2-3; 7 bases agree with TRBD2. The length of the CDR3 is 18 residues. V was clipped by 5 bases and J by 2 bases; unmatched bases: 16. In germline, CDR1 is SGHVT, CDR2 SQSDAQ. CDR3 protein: CASSAGLEWGNSTDTQYF. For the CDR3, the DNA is TGTGCCAGCAGCGCCGGACTAGAGTGGGGAAACTCCACAGATACGCAGTATTTT.

The CDR3 is CASRAAGGPSGGPYNEQFF. The DNA for the CDR3 is TGCGCCAGCAGGGCTGCCGGCGGACCCAGCGGGGGGCCCTACAATGAGCAGTTCTTC. V gene TRBV5-1 combines with J gene TRBJ2-1, with 9 bases fitting TRBD2. Looked up from germline, CDR1 is SGHRS and CDR2 is YFSETQ. The V segment lost 5 bases and the J segment 2 bases; nucleotides outside the gene matches: 17. The CDR3 consists of 19 residues.

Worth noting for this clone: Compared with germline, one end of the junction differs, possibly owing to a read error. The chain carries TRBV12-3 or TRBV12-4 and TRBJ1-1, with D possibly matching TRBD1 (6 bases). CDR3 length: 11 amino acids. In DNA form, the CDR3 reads TGTGCCAGCAGTTGGGGGGGCAGACCTTCCTTT. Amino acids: CASSWGGRPSF.

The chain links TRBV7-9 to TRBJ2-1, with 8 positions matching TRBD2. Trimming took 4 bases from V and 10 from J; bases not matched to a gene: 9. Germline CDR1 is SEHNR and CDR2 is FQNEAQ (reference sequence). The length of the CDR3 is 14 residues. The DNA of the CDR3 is TGTGCCAGCAGCTCAAAGCGGGAGAAGGAGGAGCAGTTCTTC. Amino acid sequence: CASSSKREKEEQFF.

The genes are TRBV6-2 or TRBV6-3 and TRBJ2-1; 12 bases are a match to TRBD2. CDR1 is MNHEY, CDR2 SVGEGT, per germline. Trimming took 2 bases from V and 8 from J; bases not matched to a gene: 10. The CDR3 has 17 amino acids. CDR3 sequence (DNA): TGTGCCAGCAGTTACGATCCTAGCGGGGGGGCCGAGGATGAGCAGTTCTTC. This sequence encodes CASSYDPSGGAEDEQFF.

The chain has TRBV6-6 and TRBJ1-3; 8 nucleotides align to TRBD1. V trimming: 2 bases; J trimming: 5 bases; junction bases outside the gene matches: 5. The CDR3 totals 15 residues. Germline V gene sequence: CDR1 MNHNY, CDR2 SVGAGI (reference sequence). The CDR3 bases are TGTGCCAGCAGTTACGCAGGGGGCAGACGAAACACCATATATTTT. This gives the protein CASSYAGGRRNTIYF.

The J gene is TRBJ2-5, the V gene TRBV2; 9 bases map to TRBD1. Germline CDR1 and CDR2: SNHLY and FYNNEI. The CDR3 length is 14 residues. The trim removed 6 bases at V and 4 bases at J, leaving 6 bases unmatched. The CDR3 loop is CASRVATGGETQYF. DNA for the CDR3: TGTGCCAGCAGAGTAGCGACAGGGGGAGAGACCCAGTACTTC.

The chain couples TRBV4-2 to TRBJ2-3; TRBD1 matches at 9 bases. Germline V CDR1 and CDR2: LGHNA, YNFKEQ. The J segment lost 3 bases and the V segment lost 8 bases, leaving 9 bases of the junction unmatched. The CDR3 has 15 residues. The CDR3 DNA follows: TGTGCCAGCGGAAAGAGACAGGGGGGGACAGATACGCAGTATTTT. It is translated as CASGKRQGGTDTQYF.

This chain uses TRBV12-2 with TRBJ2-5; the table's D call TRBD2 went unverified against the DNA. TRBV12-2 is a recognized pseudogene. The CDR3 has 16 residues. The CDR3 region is CASRLVWREGLETQYF. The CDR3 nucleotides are TGTGCAAGTCGCTTAGTCTGGCGGGAGGGCCTAGAGACCCAGTACTTC.

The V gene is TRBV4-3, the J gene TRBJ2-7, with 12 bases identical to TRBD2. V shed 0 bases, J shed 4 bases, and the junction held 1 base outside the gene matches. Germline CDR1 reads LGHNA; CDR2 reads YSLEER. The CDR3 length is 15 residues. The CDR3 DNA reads TGCGCCAGCAGCCAAGATCTAGCGGGAGGGTACGAGCAGTACTTC. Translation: CASSQDLAGGYEQYF.

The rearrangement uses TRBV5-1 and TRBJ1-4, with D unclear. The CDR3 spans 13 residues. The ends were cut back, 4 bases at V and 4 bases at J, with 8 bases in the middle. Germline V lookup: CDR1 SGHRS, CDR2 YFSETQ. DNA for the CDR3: TGCGCCAGCAGCCTAGAAAGTAATGAAAAACTGTTTTTT. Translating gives CASSLESNEKLFF.

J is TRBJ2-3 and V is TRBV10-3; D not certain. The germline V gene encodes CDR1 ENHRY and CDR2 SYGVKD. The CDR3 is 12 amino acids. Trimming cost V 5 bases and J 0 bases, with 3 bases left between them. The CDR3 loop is CAISPSTDTQYF. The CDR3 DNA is TGTGCCATCAGTCCTAGCACAGATACGCAGTATTTT.

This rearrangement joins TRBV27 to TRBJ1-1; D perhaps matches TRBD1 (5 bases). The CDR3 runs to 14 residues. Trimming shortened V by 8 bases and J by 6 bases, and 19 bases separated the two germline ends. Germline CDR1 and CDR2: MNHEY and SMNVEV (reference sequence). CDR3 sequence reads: CASGTTVRGSEAFF. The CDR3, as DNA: TGTGCCAGCGGAACGACAGTCCGGGGGTCTGAAGCTTTCTTT.

CDR3 DNA: TGTGCCAGCAGCCCTCCATTACAGGGGAGTACTGAAGCTTTCTTT. This sequence encodes CASSPPLQGSTEAFF. This chain links TRBV2 with TRBJ1-1, with 7 bases identical to TRBD1. The germline CDR1 and CDR2 sequences are SNHLY and FYNNEI. CDR3 size: 15 residues. V lost 6 bases to trimming and J lost 5 bases; unmatched junction nucleotides: 12.

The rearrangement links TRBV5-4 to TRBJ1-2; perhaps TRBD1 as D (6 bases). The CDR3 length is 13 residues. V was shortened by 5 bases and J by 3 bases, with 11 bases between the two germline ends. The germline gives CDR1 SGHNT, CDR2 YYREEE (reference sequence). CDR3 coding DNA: TGTGCCAGCAGATTAGGGGGAGACTATGGCTACACCTTC. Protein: CASRLGGDYGYTF.

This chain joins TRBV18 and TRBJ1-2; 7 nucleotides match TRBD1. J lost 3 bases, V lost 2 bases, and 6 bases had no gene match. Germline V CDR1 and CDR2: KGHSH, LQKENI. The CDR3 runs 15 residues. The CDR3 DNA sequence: TGTGCCAGCTCACCATCGACAGGGCCAGACTATGGCTACACCTTC. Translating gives CASSPSTGPDYGYTF. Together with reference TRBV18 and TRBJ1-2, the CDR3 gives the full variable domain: NAGVMQNPRHLVRRRGQEARLRCSPMKGHSHVYWYRQLPEEGLKFMVYLQKENIIDESGMPKERFSAEFPKEGPSILRIQQVVRGDSAAYFCASSPSTGPDYGYTFGSGTRLTVV.

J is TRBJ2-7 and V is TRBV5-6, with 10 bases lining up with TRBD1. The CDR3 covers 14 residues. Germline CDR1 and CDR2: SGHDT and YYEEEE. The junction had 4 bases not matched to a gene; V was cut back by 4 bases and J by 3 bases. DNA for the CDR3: TGTGCCAGCAGCCAGGGGACAGGGGACTACGAGCAGTACTTC. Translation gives CASSQGTGDYEQYF.

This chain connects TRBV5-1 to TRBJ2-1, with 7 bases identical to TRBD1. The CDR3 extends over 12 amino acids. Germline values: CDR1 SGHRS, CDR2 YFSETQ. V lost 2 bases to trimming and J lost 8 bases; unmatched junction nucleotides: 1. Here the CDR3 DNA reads TGCGCCAGCAGCTTTCAGGGGGATGAGCAGTTCTTC. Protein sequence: CASSFQGDEQFF.